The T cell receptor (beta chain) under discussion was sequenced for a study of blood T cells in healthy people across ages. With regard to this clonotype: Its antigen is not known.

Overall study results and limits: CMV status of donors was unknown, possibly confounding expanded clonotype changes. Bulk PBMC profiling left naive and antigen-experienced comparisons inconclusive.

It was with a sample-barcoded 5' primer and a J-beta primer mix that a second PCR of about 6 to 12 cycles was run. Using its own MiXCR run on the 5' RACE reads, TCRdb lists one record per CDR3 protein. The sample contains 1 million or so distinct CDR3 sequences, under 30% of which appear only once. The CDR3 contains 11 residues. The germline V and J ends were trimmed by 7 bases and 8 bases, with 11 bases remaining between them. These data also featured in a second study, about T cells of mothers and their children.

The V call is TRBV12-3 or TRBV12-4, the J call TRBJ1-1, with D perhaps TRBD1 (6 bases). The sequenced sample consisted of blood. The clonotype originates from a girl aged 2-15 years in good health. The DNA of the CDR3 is TGTGCCAGCACCCGACAGGAGGAAGCTTTCTTT. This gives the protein CASTRQEEAFF.